This TCR beta chain was captured in a study of beta chain features in type 1 diabetes. General study points: More deletions and fewer insertions at VDJ junctions were seen in type 1 diabetes patients. In every one of the four CD4+ subsets, TCRB CDR3s were moderately but significantly shorter in Type 1 diabetes patients.

The CDR3 has 14 amino acids. CDR1 SGHDT and CDR2 YYEEEE come from the germline V gene. V gave up 3 bases and J gave up 6 bases; unmatched junction bases: 4. Points on this clone: Its antigen is not identified.

Expressed TCRB transcripts were sequenced because the isolated RNA had all been reverse transcribed beforehand. Sequencing used immunoSEQ multiplex PCR; TCRdb keeps in-frame clones, though not all of them. This table has over 300,000 clones, about a tenth appearing once. Stem cell-like memory, regulatory, central memory and naive CD4+ cells were sorted via CD45RO/CCR7/CD25/CD127/CD95/CD27. Purity of each sorted population was above 95%. The TCR sequence derives from a man aged 25 to 45 with type 1 diabetes. Sequenced material: central memory CD4+ T cells from blood. The genes are TRBV5-6 and TRBJ1-1, with TRBD1 matching 11 bases. CDR3 sequence: CASSWDRGSAEAFF. CDR3 coding DNA: TGTGCCAGCAGCTGGGACAGGGGGTCGGCTGAAGCTTTCTTT.